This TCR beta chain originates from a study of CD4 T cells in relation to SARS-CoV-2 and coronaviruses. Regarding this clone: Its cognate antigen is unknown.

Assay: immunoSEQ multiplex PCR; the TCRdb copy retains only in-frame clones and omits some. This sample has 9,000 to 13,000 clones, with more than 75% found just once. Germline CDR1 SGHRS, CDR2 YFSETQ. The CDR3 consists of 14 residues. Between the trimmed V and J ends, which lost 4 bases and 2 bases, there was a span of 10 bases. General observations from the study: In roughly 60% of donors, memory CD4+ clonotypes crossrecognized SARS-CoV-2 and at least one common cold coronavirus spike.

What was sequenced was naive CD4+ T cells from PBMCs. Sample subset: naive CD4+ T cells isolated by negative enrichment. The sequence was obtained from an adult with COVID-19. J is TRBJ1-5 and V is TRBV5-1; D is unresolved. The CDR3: CASSTDGGNQPQHF. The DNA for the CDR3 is TGCGCCAGCAGCACGGACGGAGGCAATCAGCCCCAGCATTTT.